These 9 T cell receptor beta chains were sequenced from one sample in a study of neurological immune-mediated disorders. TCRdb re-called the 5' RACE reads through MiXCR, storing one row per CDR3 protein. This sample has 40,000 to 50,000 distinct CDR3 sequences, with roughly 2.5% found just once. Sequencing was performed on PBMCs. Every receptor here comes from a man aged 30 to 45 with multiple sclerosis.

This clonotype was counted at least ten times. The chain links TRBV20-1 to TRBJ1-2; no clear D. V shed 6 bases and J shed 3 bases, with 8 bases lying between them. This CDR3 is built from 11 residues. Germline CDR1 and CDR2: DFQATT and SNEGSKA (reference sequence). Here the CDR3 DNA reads TGCAGTGCAGGGAGGGACTATGGCTACACCTTC. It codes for CSAGRDYGYTF.

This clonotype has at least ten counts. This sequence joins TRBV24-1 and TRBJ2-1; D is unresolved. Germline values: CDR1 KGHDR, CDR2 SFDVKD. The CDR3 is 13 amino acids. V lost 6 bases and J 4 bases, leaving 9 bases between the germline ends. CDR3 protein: CATSTSKYNEQFF. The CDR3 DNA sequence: TGTGCCACCAGTACGAGCAAGTACAATGAGCAGTTCTTC.

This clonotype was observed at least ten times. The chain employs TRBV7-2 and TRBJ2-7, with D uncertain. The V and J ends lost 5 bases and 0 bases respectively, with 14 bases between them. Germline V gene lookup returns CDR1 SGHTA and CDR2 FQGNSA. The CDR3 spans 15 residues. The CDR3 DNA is TGTGCCAGCAGCCTCGACCCCCGGAGCTCCTACGAGCAGTACTTC. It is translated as CASSLDPRSSYEQYF.

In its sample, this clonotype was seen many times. CDR3 in DNA: TGCGCCAGCAGCTTAGGAGTCGTGGGCTACAATGAGCAGTTCTTC. This encodes CASSLGVVGYNEQFF. The rearrangement uses TRBV5-1 and TRBJ2-1, with D unresolved. The CDR3 is made up of 15 amino acids. The ends were cut back, 2 bases at V and 3 bases at J, with 12 bases in the middle. Per the germline V gene, CDR1 is SGHRS and CDR2 is YFSETQ.

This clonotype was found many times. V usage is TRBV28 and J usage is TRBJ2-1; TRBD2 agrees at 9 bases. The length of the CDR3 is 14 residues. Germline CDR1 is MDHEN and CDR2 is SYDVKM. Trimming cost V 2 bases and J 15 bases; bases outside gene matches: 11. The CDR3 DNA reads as TGTGCCAGCAGTTTACGGCGGGAGGGAAAGCCAAGGTTCTTC. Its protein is CASSLRREGKPRFF.

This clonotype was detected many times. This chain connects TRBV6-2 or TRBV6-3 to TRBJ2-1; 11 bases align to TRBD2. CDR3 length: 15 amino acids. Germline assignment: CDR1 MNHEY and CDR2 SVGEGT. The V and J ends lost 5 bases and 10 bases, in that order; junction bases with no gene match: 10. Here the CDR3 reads CASSPMTSGITEQFF. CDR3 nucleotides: TGTGCCAGCAGTCCCATGACTAGCGGGATAACGGAGCAGTTCTTC.

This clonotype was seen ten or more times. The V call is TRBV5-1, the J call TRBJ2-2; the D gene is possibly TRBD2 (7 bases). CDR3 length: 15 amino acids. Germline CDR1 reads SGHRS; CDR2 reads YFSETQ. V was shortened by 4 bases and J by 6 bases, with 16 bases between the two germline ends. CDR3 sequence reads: CASSLLTGGAGELFF. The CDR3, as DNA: TGCGCCAGCAGCCTTCTTACGGGGGGCGCCGGGGAGCTGTTTTTT.

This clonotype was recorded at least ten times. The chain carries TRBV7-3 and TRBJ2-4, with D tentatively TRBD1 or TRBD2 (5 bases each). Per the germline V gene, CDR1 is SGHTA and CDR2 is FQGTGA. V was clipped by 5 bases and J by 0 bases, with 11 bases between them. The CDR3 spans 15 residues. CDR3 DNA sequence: TGTGCCAGCAGCAGTTCAGGGACAGCCAAAAACATTCAGTACTTC. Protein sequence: CASSSSGTAKNIQYF. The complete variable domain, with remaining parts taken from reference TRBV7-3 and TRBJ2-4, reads GAGVSQTPSNKVTEKGKYVELRCDPISGHTALYWYRQSLGQGPEFLIYFQGTGAADDSGLPNDRFFAVRPEGSVSTLKIQRTERGDSAVYLCASSSSGTAKNIQYFGAGTRLSVL.

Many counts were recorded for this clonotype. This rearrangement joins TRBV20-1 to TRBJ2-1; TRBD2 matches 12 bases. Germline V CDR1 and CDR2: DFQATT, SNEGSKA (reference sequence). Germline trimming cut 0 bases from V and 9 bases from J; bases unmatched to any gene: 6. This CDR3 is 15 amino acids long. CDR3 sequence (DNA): TGCAGTGCTAGAGACCCTAGCGGGAGGGCCGGTGAGCAGTTCTTC. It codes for CSARDPSGRAGEQFF.